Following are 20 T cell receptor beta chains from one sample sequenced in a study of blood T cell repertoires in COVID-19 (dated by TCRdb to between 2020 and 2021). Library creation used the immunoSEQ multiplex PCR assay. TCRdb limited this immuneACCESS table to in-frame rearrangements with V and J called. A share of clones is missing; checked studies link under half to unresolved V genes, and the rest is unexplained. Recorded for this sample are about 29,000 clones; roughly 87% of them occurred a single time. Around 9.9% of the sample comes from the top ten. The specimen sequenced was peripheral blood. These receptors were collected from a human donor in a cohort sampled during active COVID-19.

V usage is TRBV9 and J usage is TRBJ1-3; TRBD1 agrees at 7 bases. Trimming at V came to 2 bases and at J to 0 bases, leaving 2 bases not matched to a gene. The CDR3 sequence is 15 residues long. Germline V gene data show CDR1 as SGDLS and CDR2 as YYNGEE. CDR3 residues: CASSVTGASGNTIYF. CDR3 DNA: TGTGCCAGCAGCGTTACAGGGGCCTCTGGAAACACCATATATTTT.

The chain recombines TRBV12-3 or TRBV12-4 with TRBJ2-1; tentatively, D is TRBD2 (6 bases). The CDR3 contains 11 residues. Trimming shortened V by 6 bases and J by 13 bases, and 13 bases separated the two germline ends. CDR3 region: CASRTGTFQFF. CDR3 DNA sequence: TGTGCCAGCAGGACCGGGACTTTCCAGTTCTTC.

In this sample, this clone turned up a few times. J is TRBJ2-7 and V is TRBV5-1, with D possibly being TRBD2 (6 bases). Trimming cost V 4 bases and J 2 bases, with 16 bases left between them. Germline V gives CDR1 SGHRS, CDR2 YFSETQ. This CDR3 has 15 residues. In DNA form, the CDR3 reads TGCGCCAGCAGCCCGGGACTCCCTGGAGCCTACGAGCAGTACTTC. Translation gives CASSPGLPGAYEQYF.

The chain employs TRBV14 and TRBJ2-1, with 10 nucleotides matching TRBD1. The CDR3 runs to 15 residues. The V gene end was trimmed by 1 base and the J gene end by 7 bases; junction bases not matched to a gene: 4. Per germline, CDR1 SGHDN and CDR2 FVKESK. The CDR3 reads CASSQGQGAGNEQFF. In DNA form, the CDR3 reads TGTGCCAGCAGCCAAGGACAGGGGGCTGGAAATGAGCAGTTCTTC. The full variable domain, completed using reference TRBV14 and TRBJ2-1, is EAGVTQFPSHSVIEKGQTVTLRCDPISGHDNLYWYRRVMGKEIKFLLHFVKESKQDESGMPNNRFLAERTGGTYSTLKVQPAELEDSGVYFCASSQGQGAGNEQFFGPGTRLTVL.

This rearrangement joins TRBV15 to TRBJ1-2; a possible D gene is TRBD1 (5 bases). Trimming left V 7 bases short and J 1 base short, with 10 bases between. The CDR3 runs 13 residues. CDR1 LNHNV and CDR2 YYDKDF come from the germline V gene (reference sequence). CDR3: CATKAGINYGYTF. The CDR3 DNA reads TGTGCCACCAAAGCAGGGATTAACTATGGCTACACCTTC.

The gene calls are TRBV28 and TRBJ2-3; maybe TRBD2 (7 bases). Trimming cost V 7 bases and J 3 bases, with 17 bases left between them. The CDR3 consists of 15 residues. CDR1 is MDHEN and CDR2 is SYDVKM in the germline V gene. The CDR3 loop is CASNSGGRTTDTQYF. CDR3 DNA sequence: TGTGCCAGCAATTCCGGGGGGCGAACAACAGATACGCAGTATTTT.

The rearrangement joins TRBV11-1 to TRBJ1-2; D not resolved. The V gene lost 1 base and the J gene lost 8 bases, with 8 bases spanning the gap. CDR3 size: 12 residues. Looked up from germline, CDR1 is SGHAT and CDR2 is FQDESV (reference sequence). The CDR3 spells CASSLEGSGYTF. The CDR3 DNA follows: TGTGCCAGCAGCTTAGAAGGGAGCGGCTACACCTTC.

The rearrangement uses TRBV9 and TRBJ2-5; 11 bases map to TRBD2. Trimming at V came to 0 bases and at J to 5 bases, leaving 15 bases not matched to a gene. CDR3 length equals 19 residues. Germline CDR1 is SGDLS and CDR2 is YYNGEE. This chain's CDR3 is CASSVGHSLAGGGLETQYF. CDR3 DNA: TGTGCCAGCAGCGTAGGCCACTCGCTAGCGGGGGGCGGGCTGGAGACCCAGTACTTC.

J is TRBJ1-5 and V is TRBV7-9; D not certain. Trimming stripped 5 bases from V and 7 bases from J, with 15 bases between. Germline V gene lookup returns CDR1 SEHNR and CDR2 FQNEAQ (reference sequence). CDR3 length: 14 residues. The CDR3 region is CASSPSRVDQPQHF. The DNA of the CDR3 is TGTGCCAGCAGCCCATCGAGGGTAGACCAGCCCCAGCATTTT.

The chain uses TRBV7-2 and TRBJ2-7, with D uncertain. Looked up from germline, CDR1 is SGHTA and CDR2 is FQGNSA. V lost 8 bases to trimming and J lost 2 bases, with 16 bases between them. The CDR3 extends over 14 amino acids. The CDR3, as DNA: TGTGCCAGCGGCAGGCCGCCGCTCACCTACGAGCAGTACTTC. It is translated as CASGRPPLTYEQYF.

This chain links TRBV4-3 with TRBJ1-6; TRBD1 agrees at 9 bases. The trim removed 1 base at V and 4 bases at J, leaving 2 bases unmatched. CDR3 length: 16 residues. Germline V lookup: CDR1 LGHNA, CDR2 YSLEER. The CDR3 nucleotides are TGCGCCAGCAGCCAAGGGACAGGGGAGTATAATTCACCCCTCCACTTT. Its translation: CASSQGTGEYNSPLHF.

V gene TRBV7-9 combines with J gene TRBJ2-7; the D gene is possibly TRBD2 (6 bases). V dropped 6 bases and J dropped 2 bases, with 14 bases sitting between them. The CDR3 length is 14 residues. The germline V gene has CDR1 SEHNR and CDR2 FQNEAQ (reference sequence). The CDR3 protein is CASSLRRGPYEQYF. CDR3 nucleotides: TGTGCCAGCAGTCTTAGGAGGGGCCCCTACGAGCAGTACTTC.

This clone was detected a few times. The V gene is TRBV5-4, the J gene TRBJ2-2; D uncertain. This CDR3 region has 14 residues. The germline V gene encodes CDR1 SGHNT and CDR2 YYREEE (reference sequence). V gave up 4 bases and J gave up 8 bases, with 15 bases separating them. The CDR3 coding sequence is TGTGCCAGCAGCCCAGGCGTGGGCGCGGGGGAGCTGTTTTTT. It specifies CASSPGVGAGELFF.

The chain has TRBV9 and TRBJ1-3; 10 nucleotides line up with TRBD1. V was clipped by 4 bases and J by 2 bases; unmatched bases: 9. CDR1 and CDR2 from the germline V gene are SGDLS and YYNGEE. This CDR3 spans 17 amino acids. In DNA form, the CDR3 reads TGTGCCAGCAGCTTCACACCTGGACAGGGGGCTGGAAACACCATATATTTT. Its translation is CASSFTPGQGAGNTIYF.

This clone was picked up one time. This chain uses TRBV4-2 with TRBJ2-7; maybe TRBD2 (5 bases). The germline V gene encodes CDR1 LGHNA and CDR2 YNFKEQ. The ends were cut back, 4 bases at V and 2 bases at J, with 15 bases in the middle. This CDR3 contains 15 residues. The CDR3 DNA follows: TGTGCCAGCAGCCCGTCCGTCGACGGGGCCTACGAGCAGTACTTC. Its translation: CASSPSVDGAYEQYF.

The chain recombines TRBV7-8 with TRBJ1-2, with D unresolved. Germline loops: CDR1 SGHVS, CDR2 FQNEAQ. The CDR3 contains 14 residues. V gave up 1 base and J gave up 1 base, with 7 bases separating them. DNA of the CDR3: TGTGCCAGCAGCTTAGATCGGGATAACTATGGCTACACCTTC. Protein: CASSLDRDNYGYTF.

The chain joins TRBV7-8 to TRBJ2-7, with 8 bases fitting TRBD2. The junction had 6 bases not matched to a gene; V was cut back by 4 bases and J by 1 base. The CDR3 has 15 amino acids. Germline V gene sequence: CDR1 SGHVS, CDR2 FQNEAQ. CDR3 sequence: CASSSGGAESYEQYF. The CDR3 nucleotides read TGTGCCAGCAGCTCCGGGGGGGCCGAATCCTACGAGCAGTACTTC.

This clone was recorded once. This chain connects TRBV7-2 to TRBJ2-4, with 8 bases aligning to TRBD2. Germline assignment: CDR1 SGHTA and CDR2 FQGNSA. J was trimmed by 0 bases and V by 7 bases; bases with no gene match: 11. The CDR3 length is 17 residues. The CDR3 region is CASTTRAGGLAKNIQYF. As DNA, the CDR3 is TGTGCCAGCACCACAAGGGCGGGGGGCTTAGCCAAAAACATTCAGTACTTC.

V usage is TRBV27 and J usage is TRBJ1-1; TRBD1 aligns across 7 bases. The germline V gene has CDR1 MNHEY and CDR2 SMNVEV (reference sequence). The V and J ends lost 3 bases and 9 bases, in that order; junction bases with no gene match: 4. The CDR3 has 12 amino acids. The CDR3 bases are TGTGCCAGCAGTTTTCCCAGGGGGAAAGCTTTCTTT. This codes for CASSFPRGKAFF.

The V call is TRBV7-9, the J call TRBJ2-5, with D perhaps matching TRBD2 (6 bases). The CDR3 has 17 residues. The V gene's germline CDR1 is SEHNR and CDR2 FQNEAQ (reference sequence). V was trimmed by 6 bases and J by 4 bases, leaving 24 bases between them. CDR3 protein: CASRPRYSEGEVETQYF. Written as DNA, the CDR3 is TGTGCCAGCAGGCCCCGATACTCGGAAGGGGAGGTAGAGACCCAGTACTTC. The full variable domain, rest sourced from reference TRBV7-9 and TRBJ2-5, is DTGVSQNPRHKITKRGQNVTFRCDPISEHNRLYWYRQTLGQGPEFLTYFQNEAQLEKSRLLSDRFSAERPKGSFSTLEIQRTEQGDSAMYLCASRPRYSEGEVETQYFGPGTRLLVL.